The present T cell receptor (beta chain) was sequenced within a study of blood T cell repertoires in COVID-19. The CDR3 is made up of 15 amino acids. From germline, CDR1 is SGHVS and CDR2 FQNEAQ. V lost 4 bases and J 4 bases, leaving 14 bases between the germline ends. The table came from immunoSEQ multiplex PCR; TCRdb's copy has only in-frame clones and leaves some out. In the table there are around 55,000 clones, around 84% of which are singletons. This clonotype was obtained from a human donor in a cohort sampled during active or convalescent COVID-19. V gene TRBV7-8 combines with J gene TRBJ1-3; D possibly corresponds to TRBD1 (6 bases). Specimen: peripheral blood. The CDR3 DNA sequence: TGTGCCAGCAGCTCCCGGGGGGCGAGAGGAAACACCATATATTTT. Its translation is CASSSRGARGNTIYF. Full variable domain (missing parts from reference TRBV7-8 and TRBJ1-3): GAGVSQSPRYKVAKRGQDVALRCDPISGHVSLFWYQQALGQGPEFLTYFQNEAQLDKSGLPSDRFFAERPEGSVSTLKIQRTQQEDSAVYLCASSSRGARGNTIYFGEGSWLTVV.